The 5 T cell receptor beta chains given below trace back to one sample, sequenced in a study of blood T cell repertoires in COVID-19. The table came from immunoSEQ multiplex PCR; TCRdb's copy has only in-frame clones and leaves some out. The sample lists some 430,000 clones; roughly 87% were seen once. Sequenced: PBMCs or T cells enriched from blood (not recorded which). These receptors were obtained from a man in his late teens or twenties who had recovered from COVID-19.

The chain links TRBV3-1 (or the pseudogene TRBV3-2) to TRBJ2-2; 12 bases are shared with TRBD2. J gave up 6 bases and V 4 bases, and 6 bases lay outside the gene matches. The CDR3 covers 16 residues. The V gene's germline CDR1 is LGHDT and CDR2 YNNKEL (reference sequence). CDR3 residues: CASSRTSGTSPGELFF. The CDR3 DNA is TGTGCCAGCAGCCGGACTAGCGGGACGTCACCCGGGGAGCTGTTTTTT.

The chain employs TRBV7-9 and TRBJ1-1; the match to TRBD1 covers 8 bases. This CDR3 comprises 14 residues. Trimming took 9 bases from V and 2 from J; bases not matched to a gene: 8. CDR1 is SEHNR and CDR2 is FQNEAQ in the germline V gene (reference sequence). The CDR3 is CASDHQGANTEAFF. The CDR3 nucleotides are TGTGCCAGTGACCATCAGGGGGCTAACACTGAAGCTTTCTTT. Variable domain in full (rest from reference TRBV7-9 and TRBJ1-1): DTGVSQNPRHKITKRGQNVTFRCDPISEHNRLYWYRQTLGQGPEFLTYFQNEAQLEKSRLLSDRFSAERPKGSFSTLEIQRTEQGDSAMYLCASDHQGANTEAFFGQGTRLTVV.

The chain has TRBV7-9 and TRBJ1-1; D not certain. The germline V gene encodes CDR1 SEHNR and CDR2 FQNEAQ (reference sequence). Trimming removed 7 bases at V and 3 bases at J, with 12 bases between. This CDR3 contains 13 residues. The CDR3, as DNA: TGTGCCAGCAAGGCTTTGAGCGACACTGAAGCTTTCTTT. Translated: CASKALSDTEAFF.

This chain links TRBV28 with TRBJ2-3; D possibly corresponds to TRBD2 (6 bases). Per germline, CDR1 MDHEN and CDR2 SYDVKM. V lost 6 bases to trimming and J lost 6 bases, with 22 bases between them. This CDR3 comprises 16 residues. The chain's CDR3 is CASSPMEGLISDTQYF. Written as DNA, the CDR3 is TGTGCCAGCAGCCCTATGGAGGGCCTCATTTCGGATACGCAGTATTTT.

DNA of the CDR3: TGTGCCAGCAGCTTCCAGGGTGGGTACTATGGCTACACCTTC. Amino acid sequence: CASSFQGGYYGYTF. This chain uses TRBV5-6 with TRBJ1-2, with D possibly TRBD1 on 5 matching bases. The CDR3 covers 14 residues. CDR1 SGHDT and CDR2 YYEEEE come from the germline V gene. Trimming stripped 2 bases from V and 3 bases from J, with 11 bases between.